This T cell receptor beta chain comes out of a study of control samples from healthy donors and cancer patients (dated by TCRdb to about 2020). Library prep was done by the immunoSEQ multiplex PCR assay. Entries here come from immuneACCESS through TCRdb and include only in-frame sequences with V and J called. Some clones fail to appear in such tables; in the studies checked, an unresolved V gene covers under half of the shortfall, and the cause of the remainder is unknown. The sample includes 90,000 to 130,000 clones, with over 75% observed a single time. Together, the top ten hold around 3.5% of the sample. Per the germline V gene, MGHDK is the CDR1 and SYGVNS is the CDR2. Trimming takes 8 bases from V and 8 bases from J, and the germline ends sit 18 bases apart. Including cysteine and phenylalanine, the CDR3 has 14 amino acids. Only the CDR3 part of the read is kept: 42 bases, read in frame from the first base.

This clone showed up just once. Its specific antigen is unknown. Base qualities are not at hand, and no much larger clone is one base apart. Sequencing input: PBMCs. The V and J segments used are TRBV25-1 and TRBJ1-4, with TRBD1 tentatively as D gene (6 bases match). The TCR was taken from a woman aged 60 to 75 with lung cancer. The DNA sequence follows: TGTGCCAGCTCACGAGGGACACTCGAGGAAAAACTGTTTTTT. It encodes CASSRGTLEEKLFF.